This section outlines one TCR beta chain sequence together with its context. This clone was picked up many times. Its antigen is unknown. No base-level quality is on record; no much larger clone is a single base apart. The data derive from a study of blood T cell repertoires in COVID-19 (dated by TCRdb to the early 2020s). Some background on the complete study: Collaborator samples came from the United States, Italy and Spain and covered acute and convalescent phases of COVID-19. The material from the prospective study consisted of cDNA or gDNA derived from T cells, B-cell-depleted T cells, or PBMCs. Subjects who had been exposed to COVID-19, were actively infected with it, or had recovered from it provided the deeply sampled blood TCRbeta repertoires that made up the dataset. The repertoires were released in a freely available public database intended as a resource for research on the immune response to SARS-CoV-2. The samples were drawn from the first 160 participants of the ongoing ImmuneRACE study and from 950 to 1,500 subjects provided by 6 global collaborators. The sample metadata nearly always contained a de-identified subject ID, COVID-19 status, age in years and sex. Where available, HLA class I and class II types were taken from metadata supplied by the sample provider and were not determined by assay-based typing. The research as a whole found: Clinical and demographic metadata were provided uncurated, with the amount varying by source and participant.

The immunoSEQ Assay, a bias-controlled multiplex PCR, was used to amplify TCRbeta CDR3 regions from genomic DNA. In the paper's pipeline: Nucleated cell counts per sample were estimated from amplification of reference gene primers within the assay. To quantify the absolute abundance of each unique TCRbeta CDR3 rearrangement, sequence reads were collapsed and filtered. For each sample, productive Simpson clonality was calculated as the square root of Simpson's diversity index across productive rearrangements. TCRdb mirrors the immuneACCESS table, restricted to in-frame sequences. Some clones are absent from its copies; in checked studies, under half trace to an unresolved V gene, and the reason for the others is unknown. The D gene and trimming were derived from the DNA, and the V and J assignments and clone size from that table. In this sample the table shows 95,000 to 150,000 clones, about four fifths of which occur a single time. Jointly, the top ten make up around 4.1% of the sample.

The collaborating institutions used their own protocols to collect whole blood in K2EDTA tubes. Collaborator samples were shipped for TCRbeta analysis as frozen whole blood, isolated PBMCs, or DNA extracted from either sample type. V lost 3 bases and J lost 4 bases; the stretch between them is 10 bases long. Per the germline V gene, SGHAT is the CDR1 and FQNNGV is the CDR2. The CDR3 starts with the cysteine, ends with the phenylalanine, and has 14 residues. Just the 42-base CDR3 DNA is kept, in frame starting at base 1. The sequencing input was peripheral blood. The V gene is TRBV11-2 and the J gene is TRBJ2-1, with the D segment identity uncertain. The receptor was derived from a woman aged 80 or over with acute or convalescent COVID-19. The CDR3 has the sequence CASSFGLRYNEQFF. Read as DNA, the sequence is TGTGCCAGCAGCTTCGGGTTACGATACAATGAGCAGTTCTTC. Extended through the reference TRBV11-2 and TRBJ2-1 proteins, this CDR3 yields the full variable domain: EAGVAQSPRYKIIEKRQSVAFWCNPISGHATLYWYQQILGQGPKLLIQFQNNGVVDDSQLPKDRFSAERLKGVDSTLKIQPAKLEDSAVYLCASSFGLRYNEQFFGPGTRLTVL.